This T cell receptor beta chain originates from a study of beta chain features in type 1 diabetes. Trimming took off 2 bases at V and 1 base at J, with 11 bases between the two ends. Germline loops: CDR1 SGHTA, CDR2 FQGNSA. This CDR3 has 15 residues. The sequenced template was cDNA made from the entire isolated RNA. Measured with immunoSEQ multiplex PCR; TCRdb has only the in-frame clones, and not every one. The sample lists roughly 330,000 clones; 11% were seen once. General study points: Relative to healthy donors, patients appeared to have naive, central memory and Treg TCRB repertoires that were more similar. Amplification by PCR could prefer shorter templates, with the same effect in patients and controls.

In the case of this clone: Its antigen is still unknown.

The material sequenced was naive CD4+ T cells from blood. The receptor's source is a woman aged 25-40 years in good health. V usage is TRBV7-2 and J usage is TRBJ2-5; D call uncertain. The CDR3 nucleotides are TGTGCCAGCAGCTTAATATCCCAGATCCAAGAGACCCAGTACTTC. Translation: CASSLISQIQETQYF.